This T cell receptor beta chain originates from a study of blood T cell repertoires in COVID-19 (dated by TCRdb to 2020 to 2022). General notes on the study: Samples covering the acute and convalescent phases of COVID-19 were provided by collaborators in the United States, Italy and Spain. Where available, HLA class I and class II types were obtained from metadata supplied by the sample provider rather than from assay-based typing. Subjects who had been exposed to COVID-19, were actively infected with it, or had recovered from it provided the deeply sampled blood TCRbeta repertoires that made up the dataset. A de-identified subject ID, COVID-19 status, age in years and sex were almost always included in the sample metadata. The samples were drawn from two sources: the first 160 participants of the ongoing ImmuneRACE study, and 1,000 to 1,500 subjects contributed by 6 global collaborators. The material from the prospective study consisted of cDNA or gDNA derived from T cells, B-cell-depleted T cells, or PBMCs. The repertoires were made available in a free public database intended to serve as a resource for research on the immune response to SARS-CoV-2. The study at large found these results: Clinical and demographic metadata were provided uncurated, with the amount varying by source and participant.

As encoded in the germline V gene, CDR1 is LGHNT while CDR2 is FRNRAP. The CDR3 spans 12 residues, from the cysteine through the phenylalanine. The entry retains the CDR3 DNA only, 36 bases that are in frame from base 1. V drops 3 bases and J drops 1 base, leaving 3 bases in between. Whole blood was collected in K2EDTA tubes by collaborating institutions according to the institutions' own protocols. For TCRbeta analysis, collaborators shipped samples as frozen whole blood, isolated PBMCs, or DNA extracted from either of those sample types. A note on this clone: No cognate antigen has been identified for it. Base qualities are missing; no much larger clone stands one base away.

TCRbeta CDR3 regions were amplified from genomic DNA by means of the immunoSEQ Assay, a bias-controlled multiplex PCR. Processing in the source paper ran as follows. Within the assay, amplification of reference gene primers was used to estimate how many nucleated cells each sample contained. To quantify the absolute abundance of each unique TCRbeta CDR3 rearrangement, sequence reads were collapsed and filtered. For each sample, productive Simpson clonality was calculated as the square root of Simpson's diversity index across productive rearrangements. TCRdb retrieved this table from immuneACCESS and kept in-frame rearrangements only. Not all clones are present; in checked studies, unresolved V genes account for under half, and no reason is known for the remainder. That table supplies the V and J calls and clone size; D and trimming were determined from the DNA. The sample includes some 180,000 clones, with about 70% observed a single time. The ten largest clones add up to around 8.9% of the sample.

This sequence uses TRBV12-5 and TRBJ1-1, with the D gene not confidently named. What was sequenced was peripheral blood. This TCR was sampled from a woman between 45 and 60 years old with active or convalescent COVID-19. The CDR3 here reads CASGLANTEAFF. The DNA sequence follows: TGTGCTAGTGGTTTAGCGAACACTGAAGCTTTCTTT.